The clone carrying this T cell receptor beta chain came up a few times. A much larger clone sits a single nucleotide away, making a read error possible. V was trimmed by 2 bases and J by 6 bases, leaving 5 bases between them. There are 12 residues in the CDR3. The sample comes from a study of HIV-infected patients and healthy controls. TCRdb used MiXCR to reprocess the 5' RACE reads, holding one entry per CDR3 protein. The table lists about 70,000 distinct CDR3 sequences, roughly a sixth of them singletons. The sample was CD4+ T cells from blood. The chain uses TRBV12-3 or TRBV12-4 and TRBJ2-1; D ambiguous. The clonotype comes from a human donor in good health. The CDR3 region has the DNA TGTGCCAGCAGTTTAACGGGCAATGAGCAGTTCTTC. Translated, it gives CASSLTGNEQFF.